The clone carrying this T cell receptor beta chain showed up many times. Treatment defined: PENTA 11 planned treatment interruption arm or continuous ART arm. The TCR library was built from RNA with a 3' RACE protocol and unique molecular identifiers. TCRdb reanalysed the 3' RACE reads using MiXCR and keeps one entry per CDR3 protein. The data contain about 15,000 distinct CDR3 sequences, more than 3% of them seen just once; the ten biggest clones take up 5% to 6%. The data originate from a study of HIV-infected children after antiretroviral therapy interruption. Here the sequenced sample was CD45RA+ CD4+ T cells from PBMCs, taken from a donor given antiretroviral therapy, either interrupted or continuous. Subset of the sample: naive CD4+ CD45RA+ CD45RO- T cells. The receptor's source is a child aged 2 to 17 with HIV.

CDR3 sequence: CAISADRINQPQHF. For the CDR3, the DNA is TGTGCCATCAGCGCTGACAGGATAAATCAGCCCCAGCATTTT. This sequence joins TRBV10-3 and TRBJ1-5, with D possibly being TRBD1 (6 bases). Trimming removed 6 bases at V and 4 bases at J, with 13 bases between. The CDR3 is made up of 14 amino acids. Per germline, CDR1 ENHRY and CDR2 SYGVKD.